Sequencing of this T cell receptor beta chain was carried out in a study of blood T cell repertoires in COVID-19 (dated by TCRdb to the early 2020s). Context from the whole study: Samples covering the acute and convalescent phases of COVID-19 were provided by collaborators in the United States, Italy and Spain. The material from the prospective study consisted of cDNA or gDNA derived from T cells, B-cell-depleted T cells, or PBMCs. The dataset comprised deeply sampled blood TCRbeta repertoires from subjects exposed to, actively infected with, or recovered from COVID-19. The repertoires were made available in a free public database intended to serve as a resource for research on the immune response to SARS-CoV-2. The samples were drawn from the first 160 participants of the ongoing ImmuneRACE study and from about 1,200 subjects provided by 6 global collaborators. Sample metadata almost always included a de-identified subject ID, COVID-19 status, age in years and sex. Where HLA class I and class II types were available, the types were taken from metadata supplied by the sample provider, not from assay-based typing.

On this clone: Its antigen is currently not known. The sample holds no much larger clone one base away, and base qualities are not on file.

The germline V end is reduced by 7 bases and the J end by 0 bases; junction bases left unmatched: 6. CDR1 MDHEN and CDR2 SYDVKM were looked up in the germline V gene. The CDR3 holds 15 amino acids from the cysteine to the phenylalanine. CDR3 DNA is the only sequence kept; it has 45 bases, read in frame from the first base. On the study overall, not on this receptor specifically: Clinical and demographic metadata were provided uncurated, with the amount varying by source and participant.

TCRbeta CDR3 regions were amplified from genomic DNA by means of the immunoSEQ Assay, a bias-controlled multiplex PCR. Under the source paper's analysis protocol: Within the assay, amplification of reference gene primers was used to estimate how many nucleated cells each sample contained. To quantify the absolute abundance of each unique TCRbeta CDR3 rearrangement, sequence reads were collapsed and filtered. For each sample, productive Simpson clonality was calculated as the square root of Simpson's diversity index over productive rearrangements. TCRdb re-hosts the immuneACCESS table, in-frame sequences only. Its copies lack some clones; in the studies checked, an unresolved V gene accounts for under half of them, and the cause for the rest is not known. V and J calls and clone size are as listed in that table; D and trimming were resolved from the DNA. Across this sample there are approximately 350,000 clones, with roughly 86% seen only once. The ten largest clones represent roughly 6.6% of the sample.

One collaborating source in Seattle enrolled patients during active infection and followed them longitudinally through the course of disease. Whole blood was collected in K2EDTA tubes by collaborating institutions according to the institutions' own protocols. For TCRbeta analysis, collaborators shipped samples in one of three forms: frozen whole blood, isolated PBMCs, or DNA extracted from either of those sample types. The sequenced material came from peripheral blood. Rearrangement joined TRBV28 to TRBJ2-1, and 7 bases in between align with TRBD1. The receptor was derived from a woman in her 70s with COVID-19, enrolled during active disease. The CDR3 loop reads CASNTGTVSYNEQFF. The base sequence is TGTGCCAGCAATACCGGGACAGTCTCCTACAATGAGCAGTTCTTC.